This T cell receptor beta chain was recovered during a study of T cells in Graves' hyperthyroidism and ophthalmopathy. Amplified regions were TCR beta CDR3 sequences from RNA transcripts. The study used the HTBI primer set for a first-round RT-PCR of the TCR CDR3. A single record per CDR3 protein comes from TCRdb applying MiXCR to the multiplex PCR reads. The table lists about 480,000 distinct CDR3 sequences, about 15% of them singletons, with under 20% in the top ten. The sample holds many counts of this clonotype. The CDR3 is made up of 15 amino acids. The V end lost 3 bases, the J end lost 5 bases, and 14 bases lay between the germline ends. Germline lookup yields CDR1 KGHSH and CDR2 LQKENI.

The chain uses TRBV18 and TRBJ2-1; D is possibly TRBD2 (6 bases). The source is a woman aged 18-35 years with Graves' hyperthyroidism. Material: blood. The CDR3 DNA is TGTGCCAGCTCACCGACGACTAGTCGGGACAATGAGCAGTTCTTC. This codes for CASSPTTSRDNEQFF.